The 25 T cell receptor beta chains listed next were all sequenced from one sample in a study of T cell responses to AZD1222 COVID-19 vaccine. The data were produced by immunoSEQ multiplex PCR, yet TCRdb's version contains in-frame clones alone and is incomplete. Among 120,000 or so clones, roughly 91% were seen once, and the ten largest hold approximately 10%. This material consisted of peripheral blood, taken on day 0 of MenACWY control vaccination. The receptors here all came from an adult in good health.

The chain uses TRBV5-1 and TRBJ1-2, with D uncertain. With 0 bases removed from V and 1 base from J, the gap between germline ends came to 13 bases. CDR1 and CDR2 (germline): SGHRS, YFSETQ. CDR3 length: 16 amino acids. As DNA, the CDR3 is TGCGCCAGCAGCTTGGAGGATGGGCGGATTAACTATGGCTACACCTTC. Translation: CASSLEDGRINYGYTF.

This chain joins TRBV7-2 and TRBJ1-5; no firm D call. Per germline, CDR1 SGHTA and CDR2 FQGNSA. Deletions cut 5 bases from V and 1 base from J, with 6 bases between. This CDR3 has 13 amino acids. CDR3 sequence (DNA): TGTGCCAGCAGCCATACAAGCAATCAGCCCCAGCATTTT. It specifies CASSHTSNQPQHF. The entire variable domain, with the rest obtained from reference TRBV7-2 and TRBJ1-5, is as follows: GAGVSQSPSNKVTEKGKDVELRCDPISGHTALYWYRQSLGQGLEFLIYFQGNSAPDKSGLPSDRFSAERTGGSVSTLTIQRTQQEDSAVYLCASSHTSNQPQHFGDGTRLSIL.

This chain joins TRBV6-5 and TRBJ2-1, with D unresolved. This CDR3 is 13 amino acids long. Germline loops: CDR1 MNHEY, CDR2 SVGAGI. Trimming stripped 7 bases from V and 2 bases from J, with 9 bases between. This CDR3 is CASKTFPYNEQFF. CDR3 coding DNA: TGTGCCAGCAAGACGTTCCCCTACAATGAGCAGTTCTTC.

The gene calls are TRBV30 and TRBJ2-7; D unresolved. The germline CDR1 and CDR2 sequences are GTSNPN and SVGIG (reference sequence). V lost 6 bases and J 3 bases, leaving 24 bases between the germline ends. The CDR3 contains 16 residues. The CDR3 here is CACGWGRTRQFYEQYF. The CDR3 DNA reads TGTGCCTGCGGATGGGGAAGGACCCGACAATTCTACGAGCAGTACTTC.

The V and J genes are TRBV9 and TRBJ2-1, with 10 nucleotides matching TRBD2. V dropped 4 bases and J dropped 4; count of bases not matched to a gene: 5. Germline loops: CDR1 SGDLS, CDR2 YYNGEE. This CDR3 has 15 residues. CDR3 amino acids: CASSLRTSGYNEQFF. As DNA, the CDR3 is TGTGCCAGCAGCCTAAGGACTAGCGGTTACAATGAGCAGTTCTTC. Full variable domain (missing parts from reference TRBV9 and TRBJ2-1): DSGVTQTPKHLITATGQRVTLRCSPRSGDLSVYWYQQSLDQGLQFLIQYYNGEERAKGNILERFSAQQFPDLHSELNLSSLELGDSALYFCASSLRTSGYNEQFFGPGTRLTVL.

This clone has just one count. This sequence joins TRBV10-3 and TRBJ2-7; D may be TRBD2 (6 bases). The CDR3 sequence is 14 residues long. CDR1 and CDR2 (germline): ENHRY, SYGVKD. V gave up 7 bases and J gave up 0 bases, with 13 bases separating them. CDR3 sequence: CAITSGTSSYEQYF. The CDR3 DNA reads TGTGCCATCACTTCTGGGACTTCCTCCTACGAGCAGTACTTC.

The rearrangement joins TRBV27 to TRBJ1-3; 8 nucleotides agree with TRBD1. Germline trimming cut 6 bases from V and 0 bases from J; bases unmatched to any gene: 16. Germline V gene sequence: CDR1 MNHEY, CDR2 SMNVEV (reference sequence). The CDR3 spans 19 residues. The CDR3 region is CASRGGTGFGRGSGNTIYF. The CDR3 nucleotides read TGTGCCAGCAGGGGCGGGACAGGCTTCGGACGGGGCTCTGGAAACACCATATATTTT.

The gene calls are TRBV3-1 (or the pseudogene TRBV3-2) and TRBJ1-1; D call uncertain. V was pared by 4 bases and J by 1 base, with 7 bases between. There are 13 residues in the CDR3. Germline CDR1 LGHDT, CDR2 YNNKEL (reference sequence). The CDR3 bases are TGTGCCAGCAGCCCCCGGGAGAACACTGAAGCTTTCTTT. Protein product: CASSPRENTEAFF.

This clone was counted a single time. V and J are TRBV9 and TRBJ2-1, with D perhaps TRBD1 (5 bases). The CDR3 has 13 residues. The V gene's germline CDR1 is SGDLS and CDR2 YYNGEE. The V gene lost 0 bases and the J gene lost 10 bases, with 11 bases spanning the gap. CDR3 in amino acids: CASSVAGAAEQFF. In nucleotides, the CDR3 is TGTGCCAGCAGCGTAGCTGGGGCTGCCGAGCAGTTCTTC. The full variable domain, with the rest looked up from reference TRBV9 and TRBJ2-1, is DSGVTQTPKHLITATGQRVTLRCSPRSGDLSVYWYQQSLDQGLQFLIQYYNGEERAKGNILERFSAQQFPDLHSELNLSSLELGDSALYFCASSVAGAAEQFFGPGTRLTVL.

This clone was seen just once. The chain joins TRBV19 to TRBJ1-5, with 8 bases identical to TRBD1. Germline lookup yields CDR1 LNHDA and CDR2 SQIVND (reference sequence). The CDR3 extends over 13 amino acids. The V gene end was trimmed by 5 bases and the J gene end by 7 bases; junction bases not matched to a gene: 4. CDR3 region: CASSPTGGQPQHF. Written as DNA, the CDR3 is TGTGCCAGTAGTCCTACAGGGGGGCAGCCCCAGCATTTT.

This clone was counted a few times. The chain carries TRBV5-4 and TRBJ2-3; a possible D gene is TRBD2 (5 bases). Germline CDR1 is SGHNT and CDR2 is YYREEE (reference sequence). This CDR3 is built from 13 residues. Between the trimmed V and J ends, which lost 5 bases and 3 bases, there was a span of 10 bases. The CDR3 protein is CASRGWETDTQYF. For the CDR3, the DNA is TGTGCCAGCAGGGGGTGGGAGACAGATACGCAGTATTTT.

V is TRBV27 and J is TRBJ1-1; D remains unclear. The CDR3 is made up of 14 amino acids. The ends were cut back, 3 bases at V and 3 bases at J, with 11 bases in the middle. Germline loops: CDR1 MNHEY, CDR2 SMNVEV (reference sequence). The CDR3 bases are TGTGCCAGCAGTTTCCGGGCGCAGGACACTGAAGCTTTCTTT. Amino acids: CASSFRAQDTEAFF.

V usage is TRBV25-1 and J usage is TRBJ1-1, with D tentatively TRBD1 (5 bases). The CDR3 sequence is 12 residues long. Germline CDR1 is MGHDK and CDR2 is SYGVNS. The V end was cut by 6 bases, the J end by 3 bases, with 8 bases between. The CDR3 bases are TGTGCCAGCAGGACAGACTACACTGAAGCTTTCTTT. Encoded protein: CASRTDYTEAFF.

The chain carries TRBV20-1 and TRBJ1-2; D gene uncertain. This CDR3 is 11 amino acids long. Trimming left V 7 bases short and J 4 bases short, with 10 bases between. Germline-derived CDR1 and CDR2 are DFQATT and SNEGSKA (reference sequence). The CDR3 loop is CSGGSPYGYTF. In nucleotides, the CDR3 is TGCAGTGGAGGGAGCCCCTATGGCTACACCTTC.

This chain connects TRBV9 to TRBJ2-2; 13 nucleotides align to TRBD2. This CDR3 spans 17 amino acids. V lost 4 bases, J lost 1 base, and 4 bases stayed unmatched. The germline V gene has CDR1 SGDLS and CDR2 YYNGEE. The CDR3: CASSLGTSGKNTGELFF. DNA of the CDR3: TGTGCCAGCAGCTTGGGGACTAGCGGGAAGAACACCGGGGAGCTGTTTTTT. The full variable domain, its missing parts supplied by reference TRBV9 and TRBJ2-2, is DSGVTQTPKHLITATGQRVTLRCSPRSGDLSVYWYQQSLDQGLQFLIQYYNGEERAKGNILERFSAQQFPDLHSELNLSSLELGDSALYFCASSLGTSGKNTGELFFGEGSRLTVL.

The J gene is TRBJ1-5, the V gene TRBV2; D remains unclear. The CDR3 is made up of 15 amino acids. Germline CDR1 SNHLY, CDR2 FYNNEI. With 4 bases removed from V and 0 bases from J, the gap between germline ends came to 10 bases. Here the CDR3 reads CASSVAVTSNQPQHF. The CDR3 region has the DNA TGTGCCAGCAGTGTGGCAGTTACTAGCAATCAGCCCCAGCATTTT.

The V gene is TRBV5-5, the J gene TRBJ1-1; 7 bases are shared with TRBD1. The junction had 5 bases not matched to a gene; V was cut back by 5 bases and J by 1 base. There are 14 residues in the CDR3. The germline gives CDR1 SGHKS, CDR2 YYEKEE (reference sequence). The CDR3 sequence is CASRRDSTNTEAFF. CDR3 coding DNA: TGTGCCAGCAGACGGGACAGTACGAACACTGAAGCTTTCTTT. Filled out from reference TRBV5-5 and TRBJ1-1, the complete variable domain reads DAGVTQSPTHLIKTRGQQVTLRCSPISGHKSVSWYQQVLGQGPQFIFQYYEKEERGRGNFPDRFSARQFPNYSSELNVNALLLGDSALYLCASRRDSTNTEAFFGQGTRLTVV.

This rearrangement joins TRBV5-4 to TRBJ2-1; D not resolved. There are 11 residues in the CDR3. The V gene lost 2 bases and the J gene lost 7 bases, with 4 bases spanning the gap. Germline CDR1 SGHNT, CDR2 YYREEE (reference sequence). CDR3 amino acids: CASSFRNEQFF. The DNA of the CDR3 is TGTGCCAGCAGCTTTAGGAATGAGCAGTTCTTC.

The chain joins TRBV14 to TRBJ1-6, with D unclear. Trimming took 3 bases from V and 0 from J, leaving 6 bases between them. Germline V lookup: CDR1 SGHDN, CDR2 FVKESK. The CDR3 totals 15 residues. The CDR3 DNA is TGTGCCAGCAGCCAGGATAGCTCCTATAATTCACCCCTCCACTTT. It yields the protein CASSQDSSYNSPLHF.

The chain joins TRBV21-1 to TRBJ2-1; TRBD2, the D gene given by the table, was not confirmed from the DNA. TRBV21-1 has pseudogene status. The CDR3 sequence is 18 residues long. The CDR3 loop is CASSKEREEEFGYNEQFF. In nucleotides, the CDR3 is TGTGCCAGCAGCAAAGAAAGGGAGGAGGAGTTTGGTTACAATGAGCAGTTCTTC.

A single count supports this clone. The V gene is TRBV7-9, the J gene TRBJ2-5; possible D gene TRBD2, 7 bases. V was cut by 5 bases and J by 4 bases, with 23 bases left in between. This CDR3 has 17 residues. From germline, CDR1 is SEHNR and CDR2 FQNEAQ (reference sequence). The CDR3 nucleotides are TGTGCCAGCAGCCCGAGGGCCCAGGTGGGGGGGCGAGAGACCCAGTACTTC. Translation: CASSPRAQVGGRETQYF.

The gene calls are TRBV7-3 and TRBJ1-1, with no clear D. Germline-derived CDR1 and CDR2 are SGHTA and FQGTGA. V dropped 8 bases and J dropped 6 bases, with 16 bases sitting between them. CDR3 length: 13 amino acids. CDR3: CASGGLAGSEAFF. The CDR3 DNA sequence: TGTGCCAGCGGTGGGTTGGCGGGGTCTGAAGCTTTCTTT. Variable domain in full (rest from reference TRBV7-3 and TRBJ1-1): GAGVSQTPSNKVTEKGKYVELRCDPISGHTALYWYRQSLGQGPEFLIYFQGTGAADDSGLPNDRFFAVRPEGSVSTLKIQRTERGDSAVYLCASGGLAGSEAFFGQGTRLTVV.

This sequence joins TRBV19 and TRBJ1-1; D remains unclear. CDR1 is LNHDA and CDR2 is SQIVND in the germline V gene (reference sequence). Trimming cost V 7 bases and J 4 bases, with 13 bases left between them. The CDR3 totals 13 residues. This CDR3 reads CASTGVRTTEAFF. In DNA form, the CDR3 reads TGTGCCAGTACTGGTGTTAGGACCACTGAAGCTTTCTTT.

This rearrangement joins TRBV12-5 to TRBJ1-1, with D unresolved. Per the germline V gene, CDR1 is LGHNT and CDR2 is FRNRAP. The CDR3 is 15 amino acids. V was cut by 5 bases and J by 0 bases, with 13 bases left in between. The CDR3 region has the DNA TGTGCTAGTGGTCCACCTCAAGTGATGAACACTGAAGCTTTCTTT. Its protein product is CASGPPQVMNTEAFF.

This clone occurred a few times. The rearrangement joins TRBV4-1 to TRBJ1-5, with D hard to call. Germline CDR1 MGHRA, CDR2 YSYEKL. Trimming took 2 bases from V and 5 from J, leaving 16 bases between them. This CDR3 is 16 amino acids long. Here the CDR3 reads CASSQFLDGPYQPQHF. CDR3 coding DNA: TGCGCCAGCAGCCAATTTCTGGATGGCCCTTATCAGCCCCAGCATTTT.